This TCR beta chain is drawn from a study of T cell repertoires in cytomegalovirus infection (dated by TCRdb to between 2018 and 2020). For the wider study: Alongside well-studied HLA-B-restricted epitopes, the peptide stimulations were aimed at recently identified HLA-C-restricted CMV epitopes, whose presentation resists viral immunomodulation. The HLA type of each donor mattered for the analysis, because public TCR beta signatures pointed to carriage of CMV infection along with the matching HLA type.

A remark on this clonotype: It lacks a known antigen. No per-base quality is available; no much larger clone lies one base away.

Study-wide conclusions, independent of this receptor: In the ex vivo response, HLA-C-restricted CMV-specific TCR beta clonotypes were dominant, and in two of eight donors the single most frequent clonotype came from this HLA-C-restricted group. Carriers of CMV infection plus the relevant HLA type were discriminated by the cumulative frequency of public TCR beta family members in the study cohort and in an independent approximately 400-donor cohort.

TCRdb lists the instrument as Illumina HiSeq 1500. Using fastp at Q25 and MiXCR, TCRdb reprocessed the public reads and kept productive beta chains. Rows with a matching CDR3 protein are joined into one entry that keeps the most common DNA and genes. This sample holds under 850,000 distinct CDR3 sequences; 30% to 40% were observed only once. Jointly, the top ten make up over 15% of the sample. The treatment or condition label, as the study defines it: in vitro stimulation with specific CMV peptide epitopes to enrich CMV-specific T cells. CDR1 is given as LNHDA and CDR2 as SQIVND, both from the germline V gene (reference sequence). The CDR3 runs 14 amino acids, cysteine and phenylalanine included. Left in the record is the CDR3 DNA by itself, 42 bases read in frame from the first base. V and J lose 3 bases and 2 bases, and a span of 9 bases separates them.

The clonotype was recovered from a human donor in good health (CMV status not recorded). Some clones in this sample may be carry-over from other donors' samples. The specimen comprised cultured PBMCs, sampled from culture after CMV antigen stimulation. The receptor chain draws on TRBV19 and TRBJ2-3; no confident D gene assignment can be made. CDR3 loop: CASSIMANTDTQYF. The nucleotide sequence is TGTGCCAGTAGTATCATGGCTAACACAGATACGCAGTATTTT.